Sequencing of this T cell receptor (beta chain) was carried out in a study of T cell repertoires in cytomegalovirus infection. Study information: Both a matching HLA type and CMV infection were indicated by public TCR beta signatures.

TCRdb itself ran the reads through MiXCR, one entry per CDR3 protein. The sample contains under 200,000 distinct CDR3 sequences, roughly 9% of which appear only once. Study outcomes and limitations: Based on cumulative public TCR beta family frequency, carriers of CMV plus the relevant HLA were identified. The study found HLA-C-restricted CMV-specific TCR beta clonotypes dominating the ex vivo response.

V lost 5 bases to trimming and J lost 2 bases, with 13 bases between them. CDR3 length equals 14 residues. Per germline, CDR1 MNHEY and CDR2 SVGEGT. In its sample, this clonotype was seen many times. What it binds is not known. The chain combines TRBV6-2 or TRBV6-3 with TRBJ2-7; no clear D. The material sequenced was PBMCs. The TCR sequence derives from a human donor in good health (CMV status not recorded). Some clones in this sample may be carry-over from other donors' samples. This CDR3 reads CASSPGRQTYEQYF. CDR3 DNA sequence: TGTGCCAGCAGTCCGGGTAGACAAACCTACGAGCAGTACTTC.